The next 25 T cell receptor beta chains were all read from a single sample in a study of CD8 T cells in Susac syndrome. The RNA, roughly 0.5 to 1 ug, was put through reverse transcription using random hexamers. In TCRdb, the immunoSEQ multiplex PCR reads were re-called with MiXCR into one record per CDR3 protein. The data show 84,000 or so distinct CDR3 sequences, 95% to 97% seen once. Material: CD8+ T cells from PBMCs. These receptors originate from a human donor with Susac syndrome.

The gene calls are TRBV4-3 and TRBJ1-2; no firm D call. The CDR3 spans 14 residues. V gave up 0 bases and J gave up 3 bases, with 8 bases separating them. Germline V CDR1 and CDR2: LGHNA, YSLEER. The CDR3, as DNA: TGCGCCAGCAGCCAAGACGACACCGACTATGGCTACACCTTC. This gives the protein CASSQDDTDYGYTF.

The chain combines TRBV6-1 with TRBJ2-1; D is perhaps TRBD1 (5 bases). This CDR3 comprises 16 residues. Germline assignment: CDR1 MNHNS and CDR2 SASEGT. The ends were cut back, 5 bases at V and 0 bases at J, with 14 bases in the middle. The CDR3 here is CASSMTALSSYNEQFF. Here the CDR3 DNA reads TGTGCCAGCAGTATGACAGCCCTGAGCTCCTACAATGAGCAGTTCTTC.

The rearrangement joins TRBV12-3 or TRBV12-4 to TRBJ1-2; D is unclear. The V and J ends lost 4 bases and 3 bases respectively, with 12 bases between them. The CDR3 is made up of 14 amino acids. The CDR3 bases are TGTGCCAGCAGTTCGGCGTTGGCGGACTATGGCTACACCTTC. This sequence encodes CASSSALADYGYTF.

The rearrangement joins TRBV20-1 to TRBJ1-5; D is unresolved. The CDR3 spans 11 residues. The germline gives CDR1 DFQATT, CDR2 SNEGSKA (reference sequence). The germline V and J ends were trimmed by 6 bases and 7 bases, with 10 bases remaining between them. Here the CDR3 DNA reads TGCAGTGCCAGTTTGGGGCAGCCCCAGCATTTT. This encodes CSASLGQPQHF.

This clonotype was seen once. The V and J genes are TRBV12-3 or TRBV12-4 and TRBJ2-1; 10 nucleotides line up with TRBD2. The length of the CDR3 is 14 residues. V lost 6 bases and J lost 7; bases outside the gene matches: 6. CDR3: CASSSGLAWNEQFF. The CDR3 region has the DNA TGTGCCAGCAGCTCGGGACTAGCGTGGAATGAGCAGTTCTTC.

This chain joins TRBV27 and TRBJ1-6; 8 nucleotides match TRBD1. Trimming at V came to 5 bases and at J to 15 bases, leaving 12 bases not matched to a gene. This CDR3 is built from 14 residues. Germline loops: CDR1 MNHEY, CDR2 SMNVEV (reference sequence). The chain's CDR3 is CASSQGTGGVSLHF. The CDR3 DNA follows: TGTGCCAGCAGTCAGGGGACAGGTGGGGTAAGCCTCCACTTT.

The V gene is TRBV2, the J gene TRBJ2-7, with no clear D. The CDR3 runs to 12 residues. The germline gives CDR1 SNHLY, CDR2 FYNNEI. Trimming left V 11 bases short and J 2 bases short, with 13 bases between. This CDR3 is CARRVRTYEQYV. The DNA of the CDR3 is TGTGCCCGACGAGTCCGGACCTACGAGCAGTACGTC.

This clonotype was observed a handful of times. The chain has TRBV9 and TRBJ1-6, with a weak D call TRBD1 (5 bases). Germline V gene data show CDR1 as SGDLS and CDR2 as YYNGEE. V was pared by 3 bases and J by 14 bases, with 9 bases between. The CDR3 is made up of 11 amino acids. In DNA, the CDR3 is TGTGCCAGCAGCGACGGGGGGGCCCTCCACTTT. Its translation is CASSDGGALHF. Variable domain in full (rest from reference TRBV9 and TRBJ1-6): DSGVTQTPKHLITATGQRVTLRCSPRSGDLSVYWYQQSLDQGLQFLIQYYNGEERAKGNILERFSAQQFPDLHSELNLSSLELGDSALYFCASSDGGALHFGNGTRLTVT.

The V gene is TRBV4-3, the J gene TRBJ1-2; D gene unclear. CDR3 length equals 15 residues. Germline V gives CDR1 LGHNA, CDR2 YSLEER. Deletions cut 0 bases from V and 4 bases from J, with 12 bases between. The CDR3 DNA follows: TGCGCCAGCAGCCAAGATCCGTTAGTAAGCTATGGCTACACCTTC. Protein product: CASSQDPLVSYGYTF.

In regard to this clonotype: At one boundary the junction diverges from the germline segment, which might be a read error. DNA of the CDR3: TGCAGTGCTAGAGGGACTAGCGGGAGAACTTGGTTC. It specifies CSARGTSGRTWF. V gene TRBV20-1 combines with J gene TRBJ2-1, with 13 nucleotides matching TRBD2. The CDR3 is made up of 12 amino acids. The germline CDR1 and CDR2 sequences are DFQATT and SNEGSKA (reference sequence).

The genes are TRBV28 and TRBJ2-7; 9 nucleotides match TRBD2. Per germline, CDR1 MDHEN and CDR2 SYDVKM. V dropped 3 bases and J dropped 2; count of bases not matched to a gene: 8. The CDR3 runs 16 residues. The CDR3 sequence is CASSFEISGSPYEQYF. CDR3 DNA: TGTGCCAGCAGTTTCGAGATTAGCGGGAGTCCCTACGAGCAGTACTTC. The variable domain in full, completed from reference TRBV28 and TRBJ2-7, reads DVKVTQSSRYLVKRTGEKVFLECVQDMDHENMFWYRQDPGLGLRLIYFSYDVKMKEKGDIPEGYSVSREKKERFSLILESASTNQTSMYLCASSFEISGSPYEQYFGPGTRLTVT.

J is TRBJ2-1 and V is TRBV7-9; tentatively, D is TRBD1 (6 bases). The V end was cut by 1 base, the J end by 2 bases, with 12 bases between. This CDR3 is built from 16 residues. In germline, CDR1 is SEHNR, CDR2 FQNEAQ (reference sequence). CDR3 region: CASSLGGRGTYNEQFF. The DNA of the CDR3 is TGTGCCAGCAGCTTAGGGGGTAGGGGGACCTACAATGAGCAGTTCTTC.

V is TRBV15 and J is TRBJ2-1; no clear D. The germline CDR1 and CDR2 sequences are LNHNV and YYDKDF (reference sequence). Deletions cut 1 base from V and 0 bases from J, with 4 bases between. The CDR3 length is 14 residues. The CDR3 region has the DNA TGTGCCACCAGCAGAGTACGCTCCTACAATGAGCAGTTCTTC. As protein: CATSRVRSYNEQFF.

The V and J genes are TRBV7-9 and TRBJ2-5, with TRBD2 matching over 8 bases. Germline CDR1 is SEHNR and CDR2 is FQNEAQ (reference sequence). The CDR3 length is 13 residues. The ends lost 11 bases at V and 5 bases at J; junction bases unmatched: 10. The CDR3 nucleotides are TGTGCCTCCGGCGGGGGGCTGACGGAGACCCAGTACTTC. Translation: CASGGGLTETQYF.

The CDR3 loop reads CASSVATGRGETQYF. CDR3 bases: TGTGCCAGCAGCGTAGCCACGGGGCGCGGAGAGACCCAGTACTTC. The rearrangement joins TRBV9 to TRBJ2-5; either TRBD1 or TRBD2 may fit D (5 bases each). The CDR3 sequence is 15 residues long. V lost 0 bases and J lost 4, with 13 bases in between. Germline CDR1 SGDLS, CDR2 YYNGEE. Combining the CDR3 with reference TRBV9 and TRBJ2-5 gives the whole variable domain DSGVTQTPKHLITATGQRVTLRCSPRSGDLSVYWYQQSLDQGLQFLIQYYNGEERAKGNILERFSAQQFPDLHSELNLSSLELGDSALYFCASSVATGRGETQYFGPGTRLLVL.

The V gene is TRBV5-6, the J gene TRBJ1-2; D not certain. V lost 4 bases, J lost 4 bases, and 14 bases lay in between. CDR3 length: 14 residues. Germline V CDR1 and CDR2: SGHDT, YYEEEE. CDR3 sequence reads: CASSDGSQSYGYTF. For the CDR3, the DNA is TGTGCCAGCAGCGACGGGAGCCAGTCCTATGGCTACACCTTC. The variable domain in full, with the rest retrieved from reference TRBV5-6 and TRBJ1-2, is DAGVTQSPTHLIKTRGQQVTLRCSPKSGHDTVSWYQQALGQGPQFIFQYYEEEERQRGNFPDRFSGHQFPNYSSELNVNALLLGDSALYLCASSDGSQSYGYTFGSGTRLTVV.

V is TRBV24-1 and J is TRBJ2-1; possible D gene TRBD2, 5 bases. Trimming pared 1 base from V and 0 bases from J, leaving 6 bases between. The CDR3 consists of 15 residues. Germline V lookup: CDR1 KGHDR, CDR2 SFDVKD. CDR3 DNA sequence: TGTGCCACCAGTGATTTTCGGGGCTCCTACAATGAGCAGTTCTTC. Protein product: CATSDFRGSYNEQFF.

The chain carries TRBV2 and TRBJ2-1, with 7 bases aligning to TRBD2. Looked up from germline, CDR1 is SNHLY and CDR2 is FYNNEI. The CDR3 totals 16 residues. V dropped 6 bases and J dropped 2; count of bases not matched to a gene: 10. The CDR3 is CASSGRTVPPYNEQFF. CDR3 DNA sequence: TGTGCCAGCAGCGGGAGGACCGTACCCCCCTACAATGAGCAGTTCTTC.

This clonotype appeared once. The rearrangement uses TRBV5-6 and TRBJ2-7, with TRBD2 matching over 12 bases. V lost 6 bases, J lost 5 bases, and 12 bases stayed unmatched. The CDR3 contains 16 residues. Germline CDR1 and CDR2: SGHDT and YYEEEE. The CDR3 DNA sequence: TGTGCCAGCACCGAAGCTAGCGGGGGGGGAATCCACGAGCAGTACGTC. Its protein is CASTEASGGGIHEQYV.

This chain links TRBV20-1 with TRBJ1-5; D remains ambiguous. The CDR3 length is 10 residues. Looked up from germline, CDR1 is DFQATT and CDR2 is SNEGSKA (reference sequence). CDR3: CTPWFGPQHF. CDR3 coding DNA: TGCACCCCCTGGTTCGGGCCCCAGCATTTT.

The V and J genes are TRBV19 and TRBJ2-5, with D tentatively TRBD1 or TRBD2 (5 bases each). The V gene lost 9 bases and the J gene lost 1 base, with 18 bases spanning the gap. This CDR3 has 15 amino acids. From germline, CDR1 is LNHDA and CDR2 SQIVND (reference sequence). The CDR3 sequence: CASRPGAAIQETQYF. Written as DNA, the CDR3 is TGTGCCAGCCGACCCGGGGCGGCTATCCAAGAGACCCAGTACTTC.

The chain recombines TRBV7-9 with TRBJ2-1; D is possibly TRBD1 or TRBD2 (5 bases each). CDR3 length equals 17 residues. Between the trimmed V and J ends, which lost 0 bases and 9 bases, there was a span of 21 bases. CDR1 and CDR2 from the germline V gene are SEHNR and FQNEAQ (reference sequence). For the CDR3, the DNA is TGTGCCAGCAGCTTAGCCCTAGGACGGGAAAGGGGTGGTGAGCAGTTCTTC. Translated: CASSLALGRERGGEQFF. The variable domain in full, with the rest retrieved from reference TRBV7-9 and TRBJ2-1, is DTGVSQNPRHKITKRGQNVTFRCDPISEHNRLYWYRQTLGQGPEFLTYFQNEAQLEKSRLLSDRFSAERPKGSFSTLEIQRTEQGDSAMYLCASSLALGRERGGEQFFGPGTRLTVL.

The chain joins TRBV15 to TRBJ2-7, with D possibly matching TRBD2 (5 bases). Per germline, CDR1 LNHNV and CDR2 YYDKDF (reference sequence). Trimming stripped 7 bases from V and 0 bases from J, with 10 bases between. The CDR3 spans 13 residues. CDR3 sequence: CATKDGNSYEQYF. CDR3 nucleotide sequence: TGTGCCACCAAGGACGGGAACTCCTACGAGCAGTACTTC. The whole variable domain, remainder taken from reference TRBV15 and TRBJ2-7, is DAMVIQNPRYQVTQFGKPVTLSCSQTLNHNVMYWYQQKSSQAPKLLFHYYDKDFNNEADTPDNFQSRRPNTSFCFLDIRSPGLGDTAMYLCATKDGNSYEQYFGPGTRLTVT.

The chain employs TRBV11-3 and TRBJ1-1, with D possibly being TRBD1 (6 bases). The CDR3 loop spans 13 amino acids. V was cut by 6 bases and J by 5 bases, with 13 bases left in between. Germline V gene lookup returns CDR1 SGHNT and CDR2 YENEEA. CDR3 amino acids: CASREQGGTEAFF. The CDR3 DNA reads TGTGCCAGCAGGGAACAGGGAGGGACTGAAGCTTTCTTT.

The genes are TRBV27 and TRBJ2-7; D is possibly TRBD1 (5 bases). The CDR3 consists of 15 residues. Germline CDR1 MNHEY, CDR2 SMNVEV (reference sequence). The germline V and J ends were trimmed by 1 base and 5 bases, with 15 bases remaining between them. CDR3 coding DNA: TGTGCCAGCAGTTTATTTGCAGGGTCGACCAACGAGCAGTACTTC. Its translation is CASSLFAGSTNEQYF.